This TCR beta chain was captured by sequencing in a study of T cells after posttransplantation cyclophosphamide. General study points: Later blood repertoires were often dominated by clones from the donor CD8+ memory compartment.

This clone was seen at least ten times. Its target is not known. The CDR3 is 17 amino acids. Germline V gene data show CDR1 as MNHEY and CDR2 as SVGEGT. With 1 base removed from V and 6 bases from J, the gap between germline ends came to 16 bases. The data were produced by immunoSEQ multiplex PCR, yet TCRdb's version contains in-frame clones alone and is incomplete. This sample has fewer than 35,000 clones and no singletons, with around 3% in the ten largest. The chain recombines TRBV6-2 or TRBV6-3 with TRBJ1-6, with a weak D call TRBD1 (5 bases). This receptor was obtained from a woman aged 55-75 years in good health, CMV-negative, and a related stem cell transplant donor. The sequencing input was PBMCs. CDR3 sequence reads: CASSYYKWRGSNSPLHF. The CDR3 DNA reads as TGTGCCAGCAGTTACTACAAGTGGAGGGGCTCTAATTCACCCCTCCACTTT.